This record looks at one T cell receptor beta chain sequence and its context. Its antigen is not known. The CDR3 runs to 14 residues. Between the trimmed V and J ends, which lost 2 bases and 6 bases, there was a span of 11 bases. Per germline, CDR1 MNHNS and CDR2 SASEGT. Selected positively for CCR7 and CD45RO-negative, naive CD8 cells excluded terminally differentiated effector memory CD45RA+ cells. The sample comes from a study of shared clonotypes between healthy human individuals. The method was immunoSEQ multiplex PCR; TCRdb's version includes in-frame clones alone and lacks a portion of them. Of about 800,000 clones listed, about 96% are singletons. Study results and caveats: Sampling used blood alone; tissue repertoires probably differ.

The chain employs TRBV6-1 and TRBJ1-5; D uncertain. This TCR was recovered from a man aged 25-45 years in good health. The sequenced sample was naive CD8+ T cells sorted from blood. CDR3 sequence: CASSEPAGIQPQHF. The DNA of the CDR3 is TGTGCCAGCAGTGAACCCGCGGGGATTCAGCCCCAGCATTTT.